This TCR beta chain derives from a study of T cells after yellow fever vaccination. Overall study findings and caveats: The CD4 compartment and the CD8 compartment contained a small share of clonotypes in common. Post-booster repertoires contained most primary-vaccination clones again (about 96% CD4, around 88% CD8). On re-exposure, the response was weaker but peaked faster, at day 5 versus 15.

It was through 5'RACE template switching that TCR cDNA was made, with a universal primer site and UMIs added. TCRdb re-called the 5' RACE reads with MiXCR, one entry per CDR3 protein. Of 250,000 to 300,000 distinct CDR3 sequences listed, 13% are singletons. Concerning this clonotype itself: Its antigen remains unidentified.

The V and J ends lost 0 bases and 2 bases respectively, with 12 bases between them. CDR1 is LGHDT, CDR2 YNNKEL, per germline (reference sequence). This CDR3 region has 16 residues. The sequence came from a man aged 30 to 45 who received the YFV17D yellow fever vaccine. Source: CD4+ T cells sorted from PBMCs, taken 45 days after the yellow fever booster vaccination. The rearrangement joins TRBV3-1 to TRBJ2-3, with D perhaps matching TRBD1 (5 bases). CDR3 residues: CASSQDWGSDTDTQYF. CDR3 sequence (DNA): TGTGCCAGCAGCCAAGATTGGGGCTCGGACACAGATACGCAGTATTTT.